This TCR beta chain was documented in a study of blood T cell repertoires in COVID-19. Turning to the study itself: Samples of COVID-19 (acute and convalescent) were obtained from the United States, Italy and Spain. In each case, the material was cDNA or gDNA derived from T cells, B-cell-depleted T cells, or PBMCs.

CDR1 SGHTA and CDR2 FQGNSA come from the germline V gene. With 2 bases clipped from V and 3 bases from J, the junction kept 5 bases outside the gene matches. The CDR3 totals 15 residues. Authors' data handling: Amplifying reference gene primers gave estimates of nucleated cell counts. The data were produced by immunoSEQ multiplex PCR, yet TCRdb's version contains in-frame clones alone and is incomplete. V and J calls and clone size follow that table, whereas D and trimming were derived from the DNA. Of fewer than 250,000 clones in the sample, roughly four fifths were seen once. The sequencing input was peripheral blood. The sequence derives from a woman aged 40-49 years with acute or convalescent COVID-19. The chain has TRBV7-2 and TRBJ1-2, with TRBD1 matching 8 bases. CDR3 amino acids: CASSLHNRGDYGYTF. CDR3 in DNA: TGTGCCAGCAGCTTACACAACAGGGGGGACTATGGCTACACCTTC.